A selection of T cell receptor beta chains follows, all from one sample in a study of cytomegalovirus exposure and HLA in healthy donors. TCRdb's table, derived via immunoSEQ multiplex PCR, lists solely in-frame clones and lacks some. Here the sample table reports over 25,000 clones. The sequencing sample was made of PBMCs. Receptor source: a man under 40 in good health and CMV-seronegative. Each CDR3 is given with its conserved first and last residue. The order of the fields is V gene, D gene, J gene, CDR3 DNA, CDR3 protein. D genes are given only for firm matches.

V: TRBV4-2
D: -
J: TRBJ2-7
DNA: TGTGCCAGCAGCCAAACAACCGGGACTCAGTACGAGCAGTACTTC
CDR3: CASSQTTGTQYEQYF

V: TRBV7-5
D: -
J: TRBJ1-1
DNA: TGTGCCAGAAGCTTAAACGGGAACACTGAAGCTTTCTTT
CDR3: CARSLNGNTEAFF

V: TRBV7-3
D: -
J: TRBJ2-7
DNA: TGTGCCAGCAGCTCAGGGGCCCGAGAAGAGCAGTACTTC
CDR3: CASSSGAREEQYF

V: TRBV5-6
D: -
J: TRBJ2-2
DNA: TGTGCCAGCAGCTTGCATAACACCGGGGAGCTGTTTTTT
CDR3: CASSLHNTGELFF

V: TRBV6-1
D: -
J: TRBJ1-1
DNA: TGTGCCAGCAGTGAAACCCCAACAGGAAACACTGAAGCTTTCTTT
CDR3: CASSETPTGNTEAFF

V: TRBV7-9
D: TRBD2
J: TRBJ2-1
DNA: TGTGCCAGCAGCCCAAAACCCCGCCTAGCGGGAACCCACAATGAGCAGTTCTTC
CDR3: CASSPKPRLAGTHNEQFF

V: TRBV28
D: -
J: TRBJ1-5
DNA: TGTGCCAGCAGTTTGGCTTGGGGACTGATGTATAGCAATCAGCCCCAGCATTTT
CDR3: CASSLAWGLMYSNQPQHF

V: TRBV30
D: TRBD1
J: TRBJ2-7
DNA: TGTGCCTGGAGTGTAGAGTACGGACAGGGGTTTGAAGAGCAGTACTTC
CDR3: CAWSVEYGQGFEEQYF

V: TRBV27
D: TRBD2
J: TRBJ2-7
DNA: TGTGCCAGCAGTCACGGGACTAGCGGGATCCACGAGCAGTACTTC
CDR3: CASSHGTSGIHEQYF

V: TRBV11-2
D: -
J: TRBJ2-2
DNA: TGTGCCAGCAGCTTTCGGGTATTTGGCACCGGGGAGCTGTTTTTT
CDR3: CASSFRVFGTGELFF